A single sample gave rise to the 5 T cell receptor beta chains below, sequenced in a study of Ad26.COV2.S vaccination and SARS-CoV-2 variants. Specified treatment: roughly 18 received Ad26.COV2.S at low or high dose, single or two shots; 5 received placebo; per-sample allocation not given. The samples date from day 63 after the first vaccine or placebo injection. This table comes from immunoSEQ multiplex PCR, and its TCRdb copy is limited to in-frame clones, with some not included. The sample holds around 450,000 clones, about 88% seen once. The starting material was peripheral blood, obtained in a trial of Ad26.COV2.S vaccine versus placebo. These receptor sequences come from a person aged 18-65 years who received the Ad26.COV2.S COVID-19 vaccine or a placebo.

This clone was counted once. Here the CDR3 DNA reads TGTGCCAGCACCACGGGAAGCAGTGAGACCTACGAGCAGTACTTC. It is translated as CASTTGSSETYEQYF. The chain couples TRBV5-4 to TRBJ2-7; D might be TRBD2 (5 bases). V lost 6 bases to trimming and J lost 2 bases, with 18 bases between them. The CDR3 is 15 amino acids. Germline V CDR1 and CDR2: SGHNT, YYREEE (reference sequence).

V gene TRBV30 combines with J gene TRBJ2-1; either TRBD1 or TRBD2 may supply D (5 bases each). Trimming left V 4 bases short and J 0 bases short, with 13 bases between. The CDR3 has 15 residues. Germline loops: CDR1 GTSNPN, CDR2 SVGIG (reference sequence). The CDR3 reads CAWNRGPSSYNEQFF. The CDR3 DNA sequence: TGTGCCTGGAATCGGGGCCCAAGCTCCTACAATGAGCAGTTCTTC. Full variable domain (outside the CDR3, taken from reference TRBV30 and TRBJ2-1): SQTIHQWPATLVQPVGSPLSLECTVEGTSNPNLYWYRQAAGRGLQLLFYSVGIGQISSEVPQNLSASRPQDRQFILSSKKLLLSDSGFYLCAWNRGPSSYNEQFFGPGTRLTVL.

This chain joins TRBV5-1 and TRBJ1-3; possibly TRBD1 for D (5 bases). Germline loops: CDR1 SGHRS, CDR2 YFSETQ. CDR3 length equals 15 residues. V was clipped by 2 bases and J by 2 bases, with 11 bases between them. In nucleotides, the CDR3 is TGCGCCAGCAGCTTCGGGCGGGGGGCTGGAAACACCATATATTTT. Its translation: CASSFGRGAGNTIYF.

The CDR3 spells CASSRVGETQYF. Written as DNA, the CDR3 is TGTGCCAGCAGCAGGGTTGGTGAGACCCAGTACTTC. The gene calls are TRBV7-6 and TRBJ2-5; D is ambiguous. V was clipped by 5 bases and J by 5 bases, with 9 bases between them. Germline V gives CDR1 SGHVS, CDR2 FNYEAQ. The CDR3 contains 12 residues.

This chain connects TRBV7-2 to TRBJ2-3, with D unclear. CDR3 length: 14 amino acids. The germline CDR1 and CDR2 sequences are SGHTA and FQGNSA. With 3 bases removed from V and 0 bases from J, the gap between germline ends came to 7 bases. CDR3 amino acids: CASSFDPSTDTQYF. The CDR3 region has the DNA TGTGCCAGCAGCTTCGACCCCAGCACAGATACGCAGTATTTT.